This T cell receptor (beta chain) is drawn from a study of control samples from healthy donors and cancer patients. Clones were sequenced by immunoSEQ multiplex PCR, and TCRdb holds only the in-frame ones, with some missing. The sample records more than 85,000 clones, around 92% being singletons. Germline-derived CDR1 and CDR2 are SNHLY and FYNNEI. The ends lost 6 bases at V and 4 bases at J; junction bases unmatched: 5. CDR3 size: 15 residues. Sequenced sample: blood. V is TRBV2 and J is TRBJ1-5; TRBD1 matches 11 bases. This TCR came from a woman aged 18 to 35 in good health. The chain's CDR3 is CASRGQGGKNQPQHF. The CDR3 bases are TGTGCCAGCAGGGGACAGGGGGGAAAGAATCAGCCCCAGCATTTT.